Listed here are 6 T cell receptor beta chains from one sample, sequenced in a study of graft-versus-host responses after intestinal transplantation listed by TCRdb under 2021. Intraepithelial and lamina propria lymphocytes were isolated from graft specimens using dithiothreitol, EDTA incubations and collagenase D digestion. Receptors were amplified or captured by the immunoSEQ multiplex PCR assay. Not all clones reach the TCRdb copy of this immuneACCESS table, which keeps in-frame sequences only. Checked studies attribute under half of the gap to unresolved V genes and leave the rest unexplained. The sample table shows approximately 15,000 clones, and about 70% are seen once. The ten most abundant clones make up roughly 25% of the sample. The source material was ileum tissue, sampled about 680 days after intestinal transplantation. These receptor sequences come from a human patient who received an intestinal transplant, so some T cells may come from the graft donor.

J is TRBJ2-7 and V is TRBV2; the D gene is possibly TRBD2 (8 bases). From germline, CDR1 is SNHLY and CDR2 FYNNEI. Trimming left V 2 bases short and J 0 bases short, with 26 bases between. This CDR3 is 20 amino acids long. CDR3 sequence (DNA): TGTGCCAGCAGTGAATTTAGGGCAGGGGGGGGGACTAGAGGCTCCTACGAGCAGTACTTC. Protein sequence: CASSEFRAGGGTRGSYEQYF.

V and J are TRBV5-1 and TRBJ1-1; D gene uncertain. The CDR3 covers 13 residues. Trimming removed 1 base from V and 3 bases from J, with 7 bases in between. Germline V gene lookup returns CDR1 SGHRS and CDR2 YFSETQ. CDR3 sequence: CASSLLDYTEAFF. CDR3 nucleotides: TGCGCCAGCAGCTTGCTAGACTACACTGAAGCTTTCTTT.

This clone has just a few counts. The chain links TRBV7-2 to TRBJ2-7; 7 bases match TRBD1. J lost 7 bases, V lost 2 bases, and 8 bases had no gene match. CDR3 length: 14 residues. The germline CDR1 and CDR2 sequences are SGHTA and FQGNSA. The CDR3: CASSLSRDRGEQYF. CDR3 DNA: TGTGCCAGCAGCTTAAGCCGGGACAGAGGGGAGCAGTACTTC. The whole variable domain, remainder taken from reference TRBV7-2 and TRBJ2-7, is GAGVSQSPSNKVTEKGKDVELRCDPISGHTALYWYRQSLGQGLEFLIYFQGNSAPDKSGLPSDRFSAERTGGSVSTLTIQRTQQEDSAVYLCASSLSRDRGEQYFGPGTRLTVT.

This clone was detected only a few times. The chain is built from TRBV5-6 and TRBJ2-5, with D perhaps assigned TRBD1 or TRBD2 (5 bases each). TRBJ2-7 explains the end of the DNA better; the J call may be wrong. Germline CDR1 reads SGHDT; CDR2 reads YYEEEE. The CDR3 contains 14 residues. CDR3 nucleotides: TGTGCCAGCACCATCAAGCCCGGGGCTTACGAGCAGTACTTC. This encodes CASTIKPGAYEQYF.

The rearrangement links TRBV6-5 to TRBJ1-6, with D possibly TRBD1 on 6 matching bases. The CDR3 runs to 16 residues. Germline-derived CDR1 and CDR2 are MNHEY and SVGAGI. V lost 0 bases, J lost 8 bases, and 14 bases lay in between. The CDR3 region has the DNA TGTGCCAGCAGTTACTCGGGGGACACTGCCTATTCACCCCTCCACTTT. Its protein is CASSYSGDTAYSPLHF.

The V call is TRBV2, the J call TRBJ1-2; tentative D call: TRBD1 (5 bases). This CDR3 comprises 13 residues. Trimming left V 6 bases short and J 4 bases short, with 12 bases between. Germline V gene lookup returns CDR1 SNHLY and CDR2 FYNNEI. The CDR3 sequence is CASSVGQTYGYTF. CDR3 DNA: TGTGCCAGCAGCGTAGGACAAACCTATGGCTACACCTTC.